The 6 T cell receptor beta chains presented below share a single source sample, sequenced in a study of spatial heterogeneity in lung cancer. The time point is: sample taken at primary tumor resection. No cell sorting; template was whole RNA from tumor, lung tissue or PBMC. One entry per CDR3 protein, called by TCRdb with MiXCR from the 5' RACE reads. The sample yields some 87,000 distinct CDR3 sequences, approximately 8.5% seen once. The material sequenced was PBMCs, taken at surgery. Receptor source: a male donor with early-stage non-small cell lung cancer.

This clonotype was seen more than once but under ten times. The rearrangement uses TRBV5-1 and TRBJ2-7; TRBD2 matches at 9 bases. The CDR3 loop spans 15 amino acids. With V trimmed by 4 bases and J by 4 bases, 9 bases remained unmatched. From germline, CDR1 is SGHRS and CDR2 YFSETQ. In DNA, the CDR3 is TGCGCCAGCAGCATTAGCGGGAGTGGGAGATACGAGCAGTACTTC. Amino acids: CASSISGSGRYEQYF.

The rearrangement joins TRBV12-3 or TRBV12-4 to TRBJ2-7; 9 nucleotides line up with TRBD2. After removal of 7 bases from V and 4 bases from J, the junction contained 5 bases not matched to a gene. The CDR3 loop spans 13 amino acids. The CDR3 spells CASTQRGVYEQYF. The CDR3 coding sequence is TGTGCCAGCACCCAGCGGGGGGTGTACGAGCAGTACTTC.

This clonotype has a handful of counts. The V and J genes are TRBV5-6 and TRBJ1-1; 7 bases are a match to TRBD1. In germline, CDR1 is SGHDT, CDR2 YYEEEE. There are 13 residues in the CDR3. V lost 4 bases to trimming and J lost 3 bases; unmatched junction nucleotides: 3. This CDR3 is CASSRDRDTEAFF. The CDR3 nucleotides are TGTGCCAGCAGCAGAGACAGGGACACTGAAGCTTTCTTT.

Ten or more counts support this clonotype. The chain is built from TRBV20-1 and TRBJ2-1, with D perhaps TRBD1 (6 bases). Trimming took off 1 base at V and 1 base at J, with 8 bases between the two ends. The CDR3 has 14 residues. CDR1 and CDR2 from the germline V gene are DFQATT and SNEGSKA (reference sequence). CDR3 nucleotides: TGCAGTGCTAGAGGGCAGGGGTCCTACAATGAGCAGTTCTTC. Its translation: CSARGQGSYNEQFF.

This clonotype was recorded many times. This chain uses TRBV20-1 with TRBJ1-5, with a weak D call TRBD1 (6 bases). This CDR3 spans 12 amino acids. CDR1 DFQATT and CDR2 SNEGSKA come from the germline V gene (reference sequence). V was clipped by 6 bases and J by 4 bases, with 10 bases between them. The DNA of the CDR3 is TGCAGTGCGGAAACAGGGAATCAGCCCCAGCATTTT. Translating gives CSAETGNQPQHF.

CDR3 sequence (DNA): TGTGCCAGCACCCGGTACACTGAAGCTTTCTTT. This gives the protein CASTRYTEAFF. This chain joins TRBV7-9 and TRBJ1-1; D is unclear. The length of the CDR3 is 11 residues. Looked up from germline, CDR1 is SEHNR and CDR2 is FQNEAQ (reference sequence). V lost 7 bases to trimming and J lost 3 bases, with 6 bases between them.